This T cell receptor beta chain was retrieved from a study of cytomegalovirus exposure and HLA in healthy donors. The PCR had 60 Vbeta and 13 Jbeta primers. Sequencing was performed with immunoSEQ multiplex PCR; in TCRdb, only in-frame clones are kept and a portion is missing. The data show about 77,000 clones, with around 78% seen just once and approximately 4.6% held by the top ten. Trimming removed 1 base from V and 6 bases from J, with 11 bases in between. There are 13 residues in the CDR3. Germline-derived CDR1 and CDR2 are SGHRS and YFSETQ. The receptor was derived from a man aged 35 to 55 in good health and CMV-seronegative. This chain uses TRBV5-1 with TRBJ2-7; unclear D gene. The sample was PBMCs. CDR3 residues: CASSLIENAEQYF. As DNA, the CDR3 is TGCGCCAGCAGCTTGATTGAGAATGCCGAGCAGTACTTC. Full variable domain (remainder filled in from reference TRBV5-1 and TRBJ2-7): KAGVTQTPRYLIKTRGQQVTLSCSPISGHRSVSWYQQTPGQGLQFLFEYFSETQRNKGNFPGRFSGRQFSNSRSEMNVSTLELGDSALYLCASSLIENAEQYFGPGTRLTVT.